A single sample is the source of the 23 T cell receptor beta chains below, sequenced in a study of beta chain features in type 1 diabetes. Expressed TCRB transcripts were sequenced because the entire RNA isolate underwent reverse transcription. Sequencing used immunoSEQ multiplex PCR; TCRdb keeps in-frame clones, though not all of them. Among fewer than 900,000 clones listed, about a sixth were seen once. The sequencing input was naive CD4+ T cells from blood. The receptors derive from a woman between 18 and 29 years old in good health.

This clone has a handful of counts. The J gene is TRBJ1-1, the V gene TRBV7-3; D not certain. V lost 5 bases and J 3 bases, leaving 16 bases between the germline ends. The CDR3 covers 15 residues. The germline V gene encodes CDR1 SGHTA and CDR2 FQGTGA. CDR3 region: CASSGQHKGDTEAFF. Here the CDR3 DNA reads TGTGCCAGCAGCGGCCAACATAAGGGAGACACTGAAGCTTTCTTT.

This chain joins TRBV2 and TRBJ2-7; TRBD2 matches at 12 bases. The CDR3 spans 12 residues. The ends lost 8 bases at V and 6 bases at J; junction bases unmatched: 2. Germline assignment: CDR1 SNHLY and CDR2 FYNNEI. The chain's CDR3 is CASGTSGPEQYF. The CDR3 DNA reads TGTGCCAGCGGGACTAGCGGGCCCGAGCAGTACTTC.

This clone has more than one count but fewer than ten. This rearrangement joins TRBV4-3 to TRBJ1-4; D uncertain. The CDR3 totals 14 residues. Trimming cost V 0 bases and J 4 bases, with 6 bases left between them. Germline lookup yields CDR1 LGHNA and CDR2 YSLEER. The CDR3 DNA sequence: TGCGCCAGCAGCCAAGAGCACAGTAATGAAAAACTGTTTTTT. Residues: CASSQEHSNEKLFF.

This chain links TRBV6-1 with TRBJ2-7, with unresolved D. There are 14 residues in the CDR3. Trimming stripped 6 bases from V and 2 bases from J, with 14 bases between. CDR1 MNHNS and CDR2 SASEGT come from the germline V gene. DNA for the CDR3: TGTGCCAGCAGCCGATCCCCTACCACCTACGAGCAGTACTTC. It specifies CASSRSPTTYEQYF.

This clone was counted between two and nine times. The chain couples TRBV28 to TRBJ2-7; 14 bases agree with TRBD2. The V gene's germline CDR1 is MDHEN and CDR2 SYDVKM. Losses at the gene ends were 6 bases for V and 6 bases for J; bases not matched to a gene: 13. CDR3 length equals 17 residues. The CDR3, as DNA: TGTGCCAGCAGAATCCCGGGACTAGCGGGAGTTGGGGGCGAGCAGTACTTC. Protein product: CASRIPGLAGVGGEQYF.

This clone was counted a few times. This chain links TRBV7-9 with TRBJ2-5; TRBD2 aligns across 12 bases. V dropped 9 bases and J dropped 4; count of bases not matched to a gene: 6. The CDR3 consists of 14 residues. Germline values: CDR1 SEHNR, CDR2 FQNEAQ (reference sequence). The CDR3 is CASRRGLAGETQYF. As DNA, the CDR3 is TGTGCCAGTCGAAGGGGACTAGCGGGAGAGACCCAGTACTTC.

The DNA for the CDR3 is TGTGCCAGTTTAGAAAATCTAGCAGATACGCAGTATTTT. This translates into CASLENLADTQYF. The genes are TRBV2 and TRBJ2-3, with D uncertain. CDR1 and CDR2 (germline): SNHLY, FYNNEI. The CDR3 sequence is 13 residues long. Trimming pared 9 bases from V and 4 bases from J, leaving 14 bases between.

This clone was counted between two and nine times. The genes are TRBV4-3 and TRBJ2-2, with 7 nucleotides matching TRBD1. Trimming removed 0 bases from V and 5 bases from J; junction bases left unmatched: 15. The CDR3 totals 19 residues. CDR1 LGHNA and CDR2 YSLEER come from the germline V gene. The CDR3 DNA reads as TGCGCCAGCAGCCAAGAAAGGACAGGATTCCGGGTTCGGACCGGGGAGCTGTTTTTT. It yields the protein CASSQERTGFRVRTGELFF.

The chain uses TRBV7-2 and TRBJ2-3; D is perhaps TRBD2 (6 bases). This CDR3 contains 15 residues. The germline V gene has CDR1 SGHTA and CDR2 FQGNSA. The V and J ends lost 4 bases and 8 bases respectively, with 19 bases between them. CDR3 sequence: CASSSSRGYRGTQYF. The CDR3 nucleotides are TGTGCCAGCAGCTCTAGCCGGGGGTATCGAGGTACGCAGTATTTT. Looking up the rest from reference TRBV7-2 and TRBJ2-3 gives the full variable domain: GAGVSQSPSNKVTEKGKDVELRCDPISGHTALYWYRQSLGQGLEFLIYFQGNSAPDKSGLPSDRFSAERTGGSVSTLTIQRTQQEDSAVYLCASSSSRGYRGTQYFGPGTRLTVL.

As DNA, the CDR3 is TGCGCCAGCAGCCAGAACACTGAAGCTTTCTTT. It specifies CASSQNTEAFF. The chain couples TRBV5-1 to TRBJ1-1, with no clear D. V was pared by 4 bases and J by 1 base, with 2 bases between. The germline gives CDR1 SGHRS, CDR2 YFSETQ. This CDR3 spans 11 amino acids.

V usage is TRBV7-9 and J usage is TRBJ2-3; 9 nucleotides line up with TRBD2. The CDR3 contains 15 residues. CDR1 SEHNR and CDR2 FQNEAQ come from the germline V gene (reference sequence). V lost 2 bases and J lost 2; bases outside the gene matches: 2. The DNA of the CDR3 is TGTGCCAGCAGCTTAAGCGGGAGGCCCACAGATACGCAGTATTTT. Translating it yields CASSLSGRPTDTQYF.

The chain carries TRBV18 and TRBJ2-2; D gene uncertain. The CDR3 contains 14 residues. Germline V gives CDR1 KGHSH, CDR2 LQKENI. The V end was cut by 3 bases, the J end by 6 bases, with 11 bases between. For the CDR3, the DNA is TGTGCCAGCTCACCGTTTAAGGACCCCGGGGAGCTGTTTTTT. It encodes CASSPFKDPGELFF.

This clone was counted only a few times. Other DNA sequences of this sample code for an identical CDR3. The genes are TRBV7-3 and TRBJ1-1; D is uncertain. This CDR3 is 13 amino acids long. The germline V gene has CDR1 SGHTA and CDR2 FQGTGA. Trimming took off 3 bases at V and 2 bases at J, with 7 bases between the two ends. The CDR3 protein is CASSFSSNTEAFF. As DNA, the CDR3 is TGTGCCAGCAGCTTTTCCAGTAACACTGAAGCTTTCTTT. Based on the CDR3 plus reference TRBV7-3 and TRBJ1-1, the full variable domain is GAGVSQTPSNKVTEKGKYVELRCDPISGHTALYWYRQSLGQGPEFLIYFQGTGAADDSGLPNDRFFAVRPEGSVSTLKIQRTERGDSAVYLCASSFSSNTEAFFGQGTRLTVV.

The chain links TRBV7-2 to TRBJ2-5; maybe TRBD2 (6 bases). The CDR3 totals 13 residues. The germline V gene has CDR1 SGHTA and CDR2 FQGNSA. Trimming removed 5 bases from V and 5 bases from J, with 12 bases in between. CDR3 amino acids: CASSRTIGETQYF. CDR3 bases: TGTGCCAGCAGCCGGACTATTGGGGAGACCCAGTACTTC.

The J gene is TRBJ2-3, the V gene TRBV19, with D unclear. This CDR3 comprises 11 residues. From germline, CDR1 is LNHDA and CDR2 SQIVND (reference sequence). Trimming pared 5 bases from V and 7 bases from J, leaving 7 bases between. DNA for the CDR3: TGTGCCAGTAGTCTGAGAAATACGCAGTATTTT. This codes for CASSLRNTQYF.

The sample holds a few counts of this clone. V and J are TRBV14 and TRBJ2-3; either TRBD1 or TRBD2 may supply D (5 bases each). This CDR3 is 16 amino acids long. Between the trimmed V and J ends, which lost 0 bases and 2 bases, there was a span of 12 bases. The V gene's germline CDR1 is SGHDN and CDR2 FVKESK. The DNA of the CDR3 is TGTGCCAGCAGCCAAGAAGGGTGGGGACCCACAGATACGCAGTATTTT. Its translation is CASSQEGWGPTDTQYF.

This clone was counted a few times. The rearrangement uses TRBV7-6 and TRBJ1-3; D perhaps matches TRBD1 (5 bases). The CDR3 extends over 14 amino acids. The germline V gene encodes CDR1 SGHVS and CDR2 FNYEAQ. V was cut by 5 bases and J by 7 bases, with 15 bases left in between. As DNA, the CDR3 is TGTGCCAGCAGCCCCACGAGGGGTGGGAACACCATATATTTT. It codes for CASSPTRGGNTIYF.

This clone occurred a few times. The V gene is TRBV9, the J gene TRBJ2-1; 13 bases are shared with TRBD2. Trimming at V came to 0 bases and at J to 8 bases, leaving 8 bases not matched to a gene. The CDR3 is 17 amino acids. Germline V gives CDR1 SGDLS, CDR2 YYNGEE. CDR3 sequence (DNA): TGTGCCAGCAGCGTAGATGTCGGGACTAGCGGGATCGATGAGCAGTTCTTC. As protein: CASSVDVGTSGIDEQFF.

In this sample, this clone turned up a few times. This chain joins TRBV6-6 and TRBJ1-4; D is possibly TRBD1 (6 bases). The CDR3 is 14 residues long. Looked up from germline, CDR1 is MNHNY and CDR2 is SVGAGI (reference sequence). The ends were cut back, 8 bases at V and 5 bases at J, with 15 bases in the middle. Here the CDR3 reads CASSLGTQNEKLFF. DNA of the CDR3: TGTGCCAGCTCATTGGGGACACAAAATGAAAAACTGTTTTTT.

J is TRBJ2-3 and V is TRBV15, with 8 bases identical to TRBD2. The V gene's germline CDR1 is LNHNV and CDR2 YYDKDF (reference sequence). The CDR3 totals 15 residues. V trimming: 4 bases; J trimming: 4 bases; junction bases outside the gene matches: 7. Here the CDR3 DNA reads TGTGCCACCAGCACCCCGCCGGGACTAGCAGATACGCAGTATTTT. Amino acids: CATSTPPGLADTQYF.

This clone was counted a few times. The chain joins TRBV29-1 to TRBJ2-2; D not resolved. Germline V gives CDR1 SQVTM, CDR2 ANQGSEA. This CDR3 is 12 amino acids long. V dropped 5 bases and J dropped 8 bases, with 12 bases sitting between them. The CDR3 bases are TGCAGCGTTAAGACATTCCCTGGGGAGCTGTTTTTT. Protein sequence: CSVKTFPGELFF.

The CDR3 DNA reads TGTGCCAGCAGTCCGGAGGGTGCGACAGGAGTCTATGGCTACACCTTC. Amino acid sequence: CASSPEGATGVYGYTF. The chain combines TRBV6-6 with TRBJ1-2; D may be TRBD1 (6 bases). Trimming shortened V by 5 bases and J by 4 bases, and 20 bases separated the two germline ends. In germline, CDR1 is MNHNY, CDR2 SVGAGI (reference sequence). CDR3 length: 16 amino acids.

V is TRBV7-2 and J is TRBJ2-2, with 11 bases matching TRBD1. The CDR3 is 16 residues long. The germline V gene has CDR1 SGHTA and CDR2 FQGNSA. The J segment lost 3 bases and the V segment lost 5 bases, leaving 5 bases of the junction unmatched. The CDR3 loop is CASSVMGQGDTGELFF. The CDR3 DNA follows: TGTGCCAGCAGCGTCATGGGACAGGGGGACACCGGGGAGCTGTTTTTT.